This T cell receptor (beta chain) is drawn from a study of shared clonotypes between healthy human individuals. Study details: Per donor, CD8 memory used one plate, CD8 naive used two, CD4 memory used three and CD4 naive used three. Study results and caveats: Investigators collected only blood, and repertoires in tissues likely differ.

Some clones are missing from TCRdb's copy, which holds only in-frame ones; the method was immunoSEQ multiplex PCR. The sample holds roughly 2.5 million clones, roughly nine tenths seen once. The CDR3 extends over 13 amino acids. Germline trimming cut 5 bases from V and 5 bases from J; bases unmatched to any gene: 2. The germline gives CDR1 WNHNN, CDR2 SYGVQD (reference sequence). The study separated CD4+ cells into CD45RA+ naive and CD45RA-negative memory subsets. Regarding this clone: The antigen remains unidentified.

The sequence was obtained from a man younger than 35 in good health. Sequenced sample: naive CD4+ T cells sorted from blood. This sample's subset: CD45RA+ positively selected. The V gene is TRBV10-1, the J gene TRBJ1-4; TRBD1 aligns across 7 bases. CDR3 residues: CASSTGQNEKLFF. In nucleotides, the CDR3 is TGCGCCAGCAGTACGGGACAGAATGAAAAACTGTTTTTT.